This passage covers 22 T cell receptor beta chains from one sample sequenced in a study of shared clonotypes between healthy human individuals. Sequenced by immunoSEQ multiplex PCR; TCRdb stores in-frame clones only, minus some. The profile shows over a million clones, about 96% of them singletons. The sample was naive CD4+ T cells sorted from blood. As to subset: CD45RA+ positively selected. These receptors came from a man aged 25-45 years in good health.

The V gene is TRBV4-1, the J gene TRBJ1-2; D is undetermined. The CDR3 is 15 amino acids. V was shortened by 0 bases and J by 2 bases, with 10 bases between the two germline ends. Germline CDR1 MGHRA, CDR2 YSYEKL. DNA of the CDR3: TGCGCCAGCAGCCAAGAAGGCCGTTTCAACTATGGCTACACCTTC. It encodes CASSQEGRFNYGYTF.

The chain employs TRBV5-4 and TRBJ1-4; TRBD1 matches at 7 bases. The CDR3 consists of 16 residues. Per germline, CDR1 SGHNT and CDR2 YYREEE (reference sequence). V was pared by 2 bases and J by 4 bases, with 8 bases of the junction left unmatched. CDR3 region: CASSFTPGTDNEKLFF. CDR3 coding DNA: TGTGCCAGCAGCTTTACCCCCGGGACAGATAATGAAAAACTGTTTTTT.

The rearrangement joins TRBV5-4 to TRBJ2-1, with 8 bases that match TRBD2. Trimming took 4 bases from V and 5 from J; bases not matched to a gene: 11. Germline V gene data show CDR1 as SGHNT and CDR2 as YYREEE (reference sequence). The CDR3 is 16 residues long. The CDR3 sequence: CASSPRAQRGNNEQFF. Here the CDR3 DNA reads TGTGCCAGCAGCCCGAGGGCCCAGCGGGGGAACAATGAGCAGTTCTTC.

The chain employs TRBV5-4 and TRBJ2-1; tentatively, D is TRBD1 (6 bases). The CDR3 extends over 17 amino acids. Germline loops: CDR1 SGHNT, CDR2 YYREEE (reference sequence). V was pared by 4 bases and J by 3 bases, with 20 bases between. CDR3 bases: TGTGCCAGCAGCCCGGCTTTAACAGGGAAAGGCTACAATGAGCAGTTCTTC. Translated, it gives CASSPALTGKGYNEQFF. Supplemented by reference TRBV5-4 and TRBJ2-1, the full variable domain reads ETGVTQSPTHLIKTRGQQVTLRCSSQSGHNTVSWYQQALGQGPQFIFQYYREEENGRGNFPPRFSGLQFPNYSSELNVNALELDDSALYLCASSPALTGKGYNEQFFGPGTRLTVL.

The rearrangement joins TRBV12-5 to TRBJ2-5; possibly TRBD1 for D (6 bases). The CDR3 loop spans 14 amino acids. Per germline, CDR1 LGHNT and CDR2 FRNRAP. V was clipped by 6 bases and J by 0 bases, with 11 bases between them. CDR3 nucleotides: TGTGCTAGTGGCCCCGACAGGAACCAAGAGACCCAGTACTTC. Translation gives CASGPDRNQETQYF. The variable domain in full, with the rest retrieved from reference TRBV12-5 and TRBJ2-5, is DARVTQTPRHKVTEMGQEVTMRCQPILGHNTVFWYRQTMMQGLELLAYFRNRAPLDDSGMPKDRFSAEMPDATLATLKIQPSEPRDSAVYFCASGPDRNQETQYFGPGTRLLVL.

This sequence joins TRBV5-4 and TRBJ2-7, with 10 bases matching TRBD2. After removal of 2 bases from V and 2 bases from J, the junction contained 4 bases not matched to a gene. CDR1 is SGHNT, CDR2 YYREEE, per germline (reference sequence). This CDR3 comprises 15 residues. The CDR3 here is CASSLNSGRTYEQYF. For the CDR3, the DNA is TGTGCCAGCAGCTTAAATAGCGGGAGGACCTACGAGCAGTACTTC.

This clone was seen more than once but under ten times. The chain couples TRBV6-6 to TRBJ2-2, with D possibly TRBD2 on 6 matching bases. Germline-derived CDR1 and CDR2 are MNHNY and SVGAGI (reference sequence). This CDR3 is built from 16 residues. V lost 6 bases, J lost 4 bases, and 18 bases lay in between. The CDR3 sequence: CASRPWAEGRTGELFF. The CDR3, as DNA: TGTGCCAGCAGGCCATGGGCGGAGGGACGCACCGGGGAGCTGTTTTTT.

The rearrangement joins TRBV6-5 to TRBJ2-7; perhaps TRBD2 as D (7 bases). CDR1 and CDR2 (germline): MNHEY, SVGAGI. The CDR3 totals 15 residues. V lost 2 bases, J lost 5 bases, and 16 bases lay in between. CDR3 region: CASSYQRDISHEQYF. The CDR3, as DNA: TGTGCCAGCAGTTACCAGCGGGACATCTCTCACGAGCAGTACTTC.

This clone has only one observation. The rearrangement uses TRBV7-9 and TRBJ1-1; TRBD1 aligns across 9 bases. Trimming cost V 0 bases and J 7 bases; bases outside gene matches: 3. The CDR3 extends over 14 amino acids. The germline V gene encodes CDR1 SEHNR and CDR2 FQNEAQ (reference sequence). In nucleotides, the CDR3 is TGTGCCAGCAGCTTAGCCCGGACAGGGGATGAAGCTTTCTTT. Its protein is CASSLARTGDEAFF.

The V gene is TRBV2, the J gene TRBJ2-7; 10 bases align to TRBD2. This CDR3 is 16 amino acids long. V was clipped by 10 bases and J by 3 bases; unmatched bases: 15. Germline V gene sequence: CDR1 SNHLY, CDR2 FYNNEI. The CDR3 here is CATRAIAGGTGYEQYF. The CDR3 nucleotides are TGTGCCACCAGGGCTATAGCGGGAGGTACCGGCTACGAGCAGTACTTC.

The chain uses TRBV5-4 and TRBJ2-1; D uncertain. V lost 3 bases and J 3 bases, leaving 7 bases between the germline ends. The CDR3 sequence is 13 residues long. Germline loops: CDR1 SGHNT, CDR2 YYREEE (reference sequence). The CDR3 sequence is CASSSRSYNEQFF. The DNA of the CDR3 is TGTGCCAGCAGCTCGAGGAGCTACAATGAGCAGTTCTTC.

The chain joins TRBV9 to TRBJ1-5; D might be TRBD1 (5 bases). The CDR3 loop spans 13 amino acids. Deletions cut 4 bases from V and 4 bases from J, with 9 bases between. Germline V gives CDR1 SGDLS, CDR2 YYNGEE. The CDR3 nucleotides are TGTGCCAGCAGCTCGGGGGGGAATCAGCCCCAGCATTTT. This codes for CASSSGGNQPQHF.

V is TRBV7-2 and J is TRBJ2-6; no clear D. The CDR3 consists of 15 residues. V gave up 5 bases and J gave up 0 bases, with 8 bases separating them. CDR1 SGHTA and CDR2 FQGNSA come from the germline V gene. CDR3 bases: TGTGCCAGCAGCCCAGTGGACTCTGGGGCCAACGTCCTGACTTTC. Translation: CASSPVDSGANVLTF. Combining the CDR3 with reference TRBV7-2 and TRBJ2-6 gives the whole variable domain GAGVSQSPSNKVTEKGKDVELRCDPISGHTALYWYRQSLGQGLEFLIYFQGNSAPDKSGLPSDRFSAERTGGSVSTLTIQRTQQEDSAVYLCASSPVDSGANVLTFGAGSRLTVL.

The chain joins TRBV30 to TRBJ2-7; 9 positions agree with TRBD1. With V trimmed by 2 bases and J by 3 bases, 8 bases remained unmatched. Germline CDR1 reads GTSNPN; CDR2 reads SVGIG (reference sequence). This CDR3 has 15 residues. The DNA of the CDR3 is TGTGCCTGGAGTTTGGGTACAGGGGGCGTCTACGAGCAGTACTTC. Translating gives CAWSLGTGGVYEQYF.

The chain links TRBV7-9 to TRBJ2-7, with 7 nucleotides matching TRBD1. The CDR3 is 14 amino acids. V gave up 5 bases and J gave up 3 bases; unmatched junction bases: 7. The germline V gene has CDR1 SEHNR and CDR2 FQNEAQ (reference sequence). The CDR3 region has the DNA TGTGCCAGCAGCCTAAACTGGGACAGCTACGAGCAGTACTTC. Amino acid sequence: CASSLNWDSYEQYF.

The chain has TRBV27 and TRBJ1-4, with D perhaps matching TRBD1 (6 bases). V gave up 6 bases and J gave up 8 bases, with 19 bases separating them. Germline V lookup: CDR1 MNHEY, CDR2 SMNVEV (reference sequence). This CDR3 is built from 15 residues. The CDR3 region is CASSHGGAEGEKLFF. In DNA form, the CDR3 reads TGTGCCAGCAGCCACGGGGGGGCAGAGGGCGAAAAACTGTTTTTT.

The sample holds one count of this clone. The chain is built from TRBV7-2 and TRBJ2-1; TRBD2 aligns across 7 bases. Germline-derived CDR1 and CDR2 are SGHTA and FQGNSA. V was pared by 6 bases and J by 0 bases, with 5 bases of the junction left unmatched. There are 15 residues in the CDR3. This chain's CDR3 is CASSKGGSSYNEQFF. CDR3 in DNA: TGTGCCAGCAGTAAGGGAGGGAGCTCCTACAATGAGCAGTTCTTC.

The chain employs TRBV5-6 and TRBJ2-3; D is unresolved. Per germline, CDR1 SGHDT and CDR2 YYEEEE. Trimming stripped 4 bases from V and 6 bases from J, with 12 bases between. The CDR3 spans 13 residues. CDR3 sequence: CASSPWGGDTQYF. CDR3 DNA: TGTGCCAGCAGCCCATGGGGTGGGGATACGCAGTATTTT.

The chain carries TRBV7-2 and TRBJ2-5; 9 positions agree with TRBD2. The CDR3 contains 15 residues. The V segment lost 2 bases and the J segment 4 bases; nucleotides outside the gene matches: 5. CDR1 is SGHTA, CDR2 FQGNSA, per germline. CDR3 sequence reads: CASSLNSGSGETQYF. The CDR3 DNA reads TGTGCCAGCAGCTTAAATAGCGGGAGTGGAGAGACCCAGTACTTC.

For this clone: Other DNA sequences of this sample code for an identical CDR3. This CDR3 reads CASSQVPYEQYF. Written as DNA, the CDR3 is TGCGCCAGCAGCCAAGTCCCTTACGAGCAGTACTTC. This sequence joins TRBV4-1 and TRBJ2-7; no reliable D call. Germline assignment: CDR1 MGHRA and CDR2 YSYEKL. Trimming cost V 1 base and J 4 bases, with 5 bases left between them. The CDR3 totals 12 residues.

The V call is TRBV5-4, the J call TRBJ1-1; D remains unclear. CDR1 SGHNT and CDR2 YYREEE come from the germline V gene (reference sequence). CDR3 length equals 14 residues. V lost 5 bases and J lost 1, with 12 bases in between. The CDR3 region is CASSKRSWNTEAFF. The CDR3 DNA reads TGTGCCAGCAGTAAGAGATCCTGGAACACTGAAGCTTTCTTT.

This rearrangement joins TRBV7-2 to TRBJ2-7; 9 nucleotides line up with TRBD1. Per the germline V gene, CDR1 is SGHTA and CDR2 is FQGNSA. The CDR3 has 15 residues. The V gene end was trimmed by 2 bases and the J gene end by 3 bases; junction bases not matched to a gene: 5. CDR3 bases: TGTGCCAGCAGCTTATCGGACAGGGGTTTCTACGAGCAGTACTTC. Residues: CASSLSDRGFYEQYF.